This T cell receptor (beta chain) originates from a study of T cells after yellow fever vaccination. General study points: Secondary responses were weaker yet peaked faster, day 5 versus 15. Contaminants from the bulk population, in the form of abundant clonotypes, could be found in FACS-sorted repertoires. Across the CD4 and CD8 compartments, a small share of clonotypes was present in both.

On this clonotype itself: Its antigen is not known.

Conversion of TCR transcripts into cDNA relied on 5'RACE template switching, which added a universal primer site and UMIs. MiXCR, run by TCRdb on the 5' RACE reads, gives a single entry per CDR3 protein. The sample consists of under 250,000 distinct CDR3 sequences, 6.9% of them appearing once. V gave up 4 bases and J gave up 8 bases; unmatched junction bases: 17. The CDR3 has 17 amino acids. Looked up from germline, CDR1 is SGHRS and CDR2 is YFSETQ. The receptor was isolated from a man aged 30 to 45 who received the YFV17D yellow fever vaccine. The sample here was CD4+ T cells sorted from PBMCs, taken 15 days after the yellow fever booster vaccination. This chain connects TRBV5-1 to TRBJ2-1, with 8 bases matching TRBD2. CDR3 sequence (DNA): TGCGCCAGCAGCCTTCTTAGCGGGACCCCCGCGGGCGATGAGCAGTTCTTC. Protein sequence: CASSLLSGTPAGDEQFF.